This T cell receptor beta chain was identified in a study of CD8 T cells in Susac syndrome. The CD8+ and CD4+ T cells were negatively isolated, with the TEMRA cells enriched by FACS. Roughly 0.45 to 1 ug RNA was reverse transcribed with random hexamers. MiXCR was run by TCRdb on the immunoSEQ multiplex PCR reads, yielding one entry per CDR3 protein. Of about 140,000 distinct CDR3 sequences listed, 94% are singletons. Between the trimmed V and J ends, which lost 6 bases and 8 bases, there was a span of 20 bases. Germline lookup yields CDR1 SQVTM and CDR2 ANQGSEA. CDR3 length equals 14 residues. Only a few counts were recorded for this clonotype.

This rearrangement joins TRBV29-1 to TRBJ2-1; D tentatively reads TRBD1 or TRBD2 (7 bases each). The specimen was CD8+ T cells from PBMCs. The receptor comes from a human donor in good health. This CDR3 reads CSVTVPGGGDEQFF. The CDR3 DNA is TGCAGCGTCACGGTTCCAGGGGGGGGTGATGAGCAGTTCTTC.